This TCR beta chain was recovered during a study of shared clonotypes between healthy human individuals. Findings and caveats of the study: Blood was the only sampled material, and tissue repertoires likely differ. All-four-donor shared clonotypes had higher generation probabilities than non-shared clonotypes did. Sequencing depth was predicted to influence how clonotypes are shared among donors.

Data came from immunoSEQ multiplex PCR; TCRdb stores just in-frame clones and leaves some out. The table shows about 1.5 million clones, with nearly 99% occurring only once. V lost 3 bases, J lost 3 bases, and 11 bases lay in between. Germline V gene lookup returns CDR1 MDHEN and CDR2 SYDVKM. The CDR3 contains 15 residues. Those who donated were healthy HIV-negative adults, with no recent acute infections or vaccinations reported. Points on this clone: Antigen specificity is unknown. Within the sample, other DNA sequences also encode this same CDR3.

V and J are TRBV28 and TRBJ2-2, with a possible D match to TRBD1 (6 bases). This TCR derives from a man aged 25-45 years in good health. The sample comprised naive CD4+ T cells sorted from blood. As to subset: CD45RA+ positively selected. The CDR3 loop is CASSLAGVDTGELFF. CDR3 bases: TGTGCCAGCAGTTTGGCAGGGGTCGACACCGGGGAGCTGTTTTTT.